This T cell receptor beta chain appears in the sequencing data of a study of monozygotic twins with inflammatory bowel disease. Broader study findings: IBD patients carried less diverse TCRbeta repertoires (inverse Simpson) than healthy co-twins.

Per the germline V gene, CDR1 is SGHNT and CDR2 is YENEEA. CDR3 size: 14 residues. With respect to this clonotype: Its antigen remains unknown.

Each UMI harboured a 6-nucleotide sample barcode and was appended via template switching. TCRdb re-called the 5' RACE reads and gives one entry per CDR3 protein, without DNA. The sample is made up of hundreds of thousands of distinct CDR3 sequences, and the top ten hold less than 6.5% of it. The genes are TRBV11-3 and TRBJ2-1; the TRBD1 assignment by TCRdb is unverifiable without DNA. The sample comprised blood. This clonotype was obtained from a human donor with ulcerative colitis or Crohn's disease, or a healthy co-twin of an affected twin (not recorded which). The CDR3 loop is CASSTRTGDVEQFF.